This section outlines one TCR beta chain sequence together with its context. Antigen specificity is unknown. The data originate from a study of beta chain features in type 1 diabetes. Study-wide findings and caveats: When Type 1 diabetes patients were examined, their TCRB CDR3s proved moderately but significantly shorter in all four CD4+ subsets. A greater similarity of naive, central memory and Treg TCRB repertoires was seen among patients than among healthy donors.

The authors reverse transcribed all of the isolated RNA, so sequencing captured expressed TCRB transcripts. Only in-frame clones appear in the TCRdb table, and some are missing; sequencing was by immunoSEQ multiplex PCR. The table shows more than 550,000 clones, with over 12% occurring only once. A sort by CD45RO/CCR7/CD25/CD127/CD95/CD27 yielded CD4+ naive, central memory, regulatory and stem cell-like memory cells. Germline V CDR1 and CDR2: SGHRS, YFSETQ. The CDR3 has 13 amino acids. V was clipped by 0 bases and J by 3 bases, with 7 bases between them. Input material: naive CD4+ T cells from blood. V gene TRBV5-1 combines with J gene TRBJ2-7; D not certain. The clonotype originates from a man between 18 and 29 years old with type 1 diabetes. The CDR3 is CASSLVGFYEQYF. The CDR3 nucleotides are TGCGCCAGCAGCTTGGTAGGGTTCTACGAGCAGTACTTC.